Listed below are T cell receptor beta chains from one sample, sequenced in a study of blood T cell repertoires in COVID-19. The assay was immunoSEQ multiplex PCR, and TCRdb's table has in-frame clones only and misses some. The sample shows a few hundred thousand clones, approximately 75% of them seen only once. Sequencing was performed on PBMCs or T cells enriched from blood (not recorded which). Receptor source: a man aged 35 to 55 who had recovered from COVID-19. CDR3s include the opening cysteine and the closing phenylalanine or tryptophan. A D gene is named only where the DNA matches it firmly. Clone size is given for some rows only: seen once, a few or many times, or a class if the clone is expanded.

J gene | D gene | V gene | clone size | CDR3 protein | CDR3 DNA
TRBJ2-3 | NA | TRBV4-1 | NA | CASSQDPVTDTQYF | TGCGCCAGCAGCCAAGATCCGGTCACAGATACGCAGTATTTT
TRBJ1-2 | NA | TRBV29-1 | once | CSVDSNYGYTF | TGCAGCGTTGACAGTAACTATGGCTACACCTTC
TRBJ1-3 | NA | TRBV5-8 | NA | CASSLKDYSGNTIYF | TGTGCCAGCAGCCTAAAGGACTACTCTGGAAACACCATATATTTT
TRBJ2-5 | TRBD2 | TRBV19 | few | CASSTLLAGGLETQYF | TGTGCCAGTAGTACCCTTTTAGCGGGAGGCCTAGAGACCCAGTACTTC
TRBJ1-1 | NA | TRBV4-1 | NA | CASSQADSSVMNTEAFF | TGCGCCAGCAGCCAAGCCGACAGCAGCGTTATGAACACTGAAGCTTTCTTT
TRBJ1-2 | TRBD1 | TRBV19 | NA | CATGQGNYGYTF | TGTGCCACCGGACAGGGGAACTATGGCTACACCTTC
TRBJ2-1 | NA | TRBV24-1 | NA | CATSSTSPGSYNEQFF | TGTGCCACCAGTAGCACTAGCCCCGGGAGCTACAATGAGCAGTTCTTC
TRBJ1-3 | TRBD1 | TRBV7-2 | once | CASSTRQGSFSGNTIYF | TGTGCCAGCAGCACCCGACAGGGGTCCTTCTCTGGAAACACCATATATTTT
TRBJ1-3 | NA | TRBV9 | NA | CASSVGQASGGNTIYF | TGTGCCAGCAGCGTAGGGCAGGCCTCTGGTGGAAACACCATATATTTT
TRBJ2-1 | NA | TRBV7-8 | many | CASSLGRVANEQFF | TGTGCCAGCAGCTTAGGCCGGGTCGCTAATGAGCAGTTCTTC
TRBJ2-7 | NA | TRBV5-1 | NA | CASSSKLGPLDEQYF | TGCGCCAGCAGCTCGAAACTAGGACCTCTTGACGAGCAGTACTTC
TRBJ1-5 | TRBD1 | TRBV6-5 | NA | CASSRQGRNQPQHF | TGTGCCAGCAGCCGACAGGGCCGCAATCAGCCCCAGCATTTT
TRBJ1-5 | NA | TRBV2 | NA | CASRPFDRLQPQHF | TGTGCCAGCAGGCCGTTTGACAGGCTACAGCCCCAGCATTTT
TRBJ1-6 | TRBD1 | TRBV5-1 | NA | CASSLHSPTGNPSYNSPLHF | TGCGCCAGCAGCTTACACTCTCCGACAGGGAACCCCTCCTATAATTCACCCCTCCACTTT
TRBJ2-2 | NA | TRBV7-9 | NA | CASSLAGGAGTGELFF | TGTGCCAGCAGCTTAGCTGGGGGCGCGGGCACCGGGGAGCTGTTTTTT
TRBJ2-6 | TRBD1 | TRBV29-1 | once | CSVPGQADSGANVLTF | TGCAGCGTACCCGGACAGGCTGACTCTGGGGCCAACGTCCTGACTTTC
TRBJ1-6 | NA | TRBV2 | NA | CASSVVRVPYNSPLHF | TGTGCCAGCAGTGTGGTCCGGGTCCCTTATAATTCACCCCTCCACTTT
TRBJ2-1 | NA | TRBV10-2 | few | CASTIGVRYNEQFF | TGCGCCAGCACAATAGGGGTACGCTACAATGAGCAGTTCTTC
TRBJ1-6 | NA | TRBV19 | NA | CASRYTIGTWGSPLHF | TGTGCCAGTAGGTATACCATCGGGACTTGGGGGTCACCCCTCCACTTT
TRBJ2-6 | NA | TRBV5-1 | NA | CASSLGGRGSGANVLTF | TGCGCCAGCAGCTTGGGAGGCAGGGGCTCTGGGGCCAACGTCCTGACTTTC
TRBJ2-1 | TRBD2 | TRBV3-1/TRBV3-2 | few | CASSQGLADSYNEQFF | TGTGCCAGCAGCCAAGGACTAGCGGATTCCTACAATGAGCAGTTCTTC
TRBJ2-7 | TRBD1 | TRBV28 | NA | CASTSGGLGAEQYF | TGTGCCAGCACGTCAGGGGGCCTCGGGGCCGAGCAGTACTTC
TRBJ1-6 | TRBD1 | TRBV7-9 | NA | CASSLRQGLPLHF | TGTGCCAGCAGCTTAAGACAGGGATTACCCCTCCACTTT
TRBJ1-6 | NA | TRBV11-3 | NA | CASSAGGVDSPLHF | TGTGCCAGCAGCGCCGGGGGGGTAGATTCACCCCTCCACTTT
TRBJ2-7 | TRBD1 | TRBV7-8 | NA | CASSIPGTGSYEQYF | TGTGCCAGCAGCATCCCCGGGACAGGATCCTACGAGCAGTACTTC
TRBJ2-6 | NA | TRBV5-1 | NA | CASSPTGANVLTF | TGCGCCAGCAGCCCAACAGGGGCCAACGTCCTGACTTTC
TRBJ2-1 | TRBD1 | TRBV27 | NA | CASNHGTEYNEQFF | TGTGCCAGCAATCATGGGACAGAGTACAATGAGCAGTTCTTC
TRBJ1-2 | TRBD1 | TRBV30 | NA | CAWSPTGKGGYTF | TGTGCCTGGAGCCCGACAGGGAAAGGTGGCTACACCTTC
TRBJ2-1 | NA | TRBV18 | NA | CASSPAGNNEQFF | TGTGCCAGCTCACCAGCCGGTAACAATGAGCAGTTCTTC
TRBJ1-2 | NA | TRBV6-5 | NA | CASSYRGNREFYGYTF | TGTGCCAGCAGTTATAGGGGGAACAGGGAGTTCTATGGCTACACCTTC
TRBJ1-5 | NA | TRBV2 | NA | CASIQDTGNQPQHF | TGTGCCAGCATCCAGGACACAGGGAATCAGCCCCAGCATTTT
TRBJ2-7 | NA | TRBV19 | NA | CASSIMSDTSAYEQYF | TGTGCCAGTAGTATAATGTCGGACACAAGCGCCTACGAGCAGTACTTC
TRBJ1-2 | TRBD1 | TRBV10-1 | NA | CASSPGQGAYGYTF | TGCGCCAGCAGCCCAGGACAGGGGGCGTATGGCTACACCTTC
TRBJ1-5 | NA | TRBV15 | NA | CATSRDSSNQPQHF | TGTGCCACCAGCAGAGACAGTAGCAATCAGCCCCAGCATTTT
TRBJ2-1 | TRBD2 | TRBV29-1 | NA | CSVEGTTWGKSYNEQFF | TGCAGCGTTGAGGGGACTACCTGGGGGAAATCCTACAATGAGCAGTTCTTC